Listed here are 15 T cell receptor beta chains from one sample, sequenced in a study of CXCR4 blockade with PD-1 therapy in pancreatic cancer. Only in-frame clones appear in the TCRdb table, and some are missing; sequencing was by immunoSEQ multiplex PCR. The sample contains approximately 5,200 clones, around 50% of which appear only once. The sequenced sample was tumor tissue. The receptors here all came from a human donor with pancreatic ductal adenocarcinoma.

This clone was recorded a few times. The chain links TRBV30 to TRBJ2-5; 10 bases line up with TRBD1. The CDR3 is 14 amino acids. The V and J ends lost 1 base and 5 bases, in that order; junction bases with no gene match: 4. Germline V gives CDR1 GTSNPN, CDR2 SVGIG (reference sequence). CDR3 sequence (DNA): TGTGCCTGGAGTGCGGACAGGGGGGAGGAGACCCAGTACTTC. It yields the protein CAWSADRGEETQYF.

The chain recombines TRBV7-5 with TRBJ2-3; no check of the table's D call, TRBD2, against the DNA was made. TRBV7-5 is a pseudogene. The CDR3 is 15 amino acids. The CDR3 DNA reads TGTGCCAGCAGCTTAAGTGGCGGGAGTGCAGATACGCAGTATTTT. Translated, it gives CASSLSGGSADTQYF.

J is TRBJ2-1 and V is TRBV5-1, with 7 bases aligning to TRBD1. The CDR3 extends over 15 amino acids. Per the germline V gene, CDR1 is SGHRS and CDR2 is YFSETQ. V was pared by 0 bases and J by 5 bases, with 5 bases of the junction left unmatched. In DNA, the CDR3 is TGCGCCAGCAGCTTGGGGGACAGTGATAACAATGAGCAGTTCTTC. Translating gives CASSLGDSDNNEQFF.

The chain combines TRBV15 with TRBJ1-5; a possible D gene is TRBD1 (6 bases). The CDR3 totals 16 residues. The germline V gene encodes CDR1 LNHNV and CDR2 YYDKDF (reference sequence). Trimming stripped 5 bases from V and 3 bases from J, with 17 bases between. CDR3 protein: CATSGGLGTINQPQHF. In nucleotides, the CDR3 is TGTGCCACCAGCGGGGGGCTAGGGACAATCAATCAGCCCCAGCATTTT.

The rearrangement uses TRBV18 and TRBJ2-7; the D gene is possibly TRBD1 (6 bases). Looked up from germline, CDR1 is KGHSH and CDR2 is LQKENI. V was clipped by 6 bases and J by 1 base, with 13 bases between them. The CDR3 covers 14 residues. CDR3 loop: CASSPRQDSYEQYF. CDR3 DNA: TGTGCCAGCTCTCCCCGACAGGATTCCTACGAGCAGTACTTC. Drawing the rest from reference TRBV18 and TRBJ2-7, the complete variable domain is NAGVMQNPRHLVRRRGQEARLRCSPMKGHSHVYWYRQLPEEGLKFMVYLQKENIIDESGMPKERFSAEFPKEGPSILRIQQVVRGDSAAYFCASSPRQDSYEQYFGPGTRLTVT.

The rearrangement links TRBV18 to TRBJ1-1; 8 bases fit TRBD1. CDR1 is KGHSH and CDR2 is LQKENI in the germline V gene. The V and J ends lost 3 bases and 4 bases, in that order; junction bases with no gene match: 10. This CDR3 has 16 amino acids. The CDR3 DNA sequence: TGTGCCAGCTCACCCGGACAGGGAGGGAGTGGCACTGAAGCTTTCTTT. Its translation: CASSPGQGGSGTEAFF.

This clone is medium-sized. The chain joins TRBV12-5 to TRBJ1-3; 9 bases agree with TRBD1. CDR3 length: 17 residues. Germline CDR1 is LGHNT and CDR2 is FRNRAP. The chain's CDR3 is CASVRRGQGLSGNTIYF. CDR3 sequence (DNA): TGTGCCAGCGTACGCCGGGGACAGGGCCTCTCTGGAAACACCATATATTTT.

This clone is classed as medium-sized. The chain has TRBV11-3 and TRBJ2-2; 14 bases are a match to TRBD2. V shed 5 bases and J 2 bases; nucleotides not matched to a gene: 7. This CDR3 spans 18 amino acids. Germline CDR1 and CDR2: SGHNT and YENEEA. The CDR3 protein is CASSVEGLAGDNTGELFF. The CDR3 bases are TGTGCCAGCAGCGTTGAGGGACTAGCGGGAGATAACACCGGGGAGCTGTTTTTT. The full variable domain, completed using reference TRBV11-3 and TRBJ2-2, is EAGVVQSPRYKIIEKKQPVAFWCNPISGHNTLYWYLQNLGQGPELLIRYENEEAVDDSQLPKDRFSAERLKGVDSTLKIQPAELGDSAVYLCASSVEGLAGDNTGELFFGEGSRLTVL.

CDR3 DNA sequence: TGCGCCAGCAGCCAAACTAGCGGGAGGTTACATACGCAGTATTTT. Protein product: CASSQTSGRLHTQYF. The chain couples TRBV1 to TRBJ2-3; the table assigns TRBD2, which was not confirmed against the DNA. TRBV1 is given as a pseudogene. This CDR3 is 15 amino acids long.

The table lists this clone with a few counts. This chain uses TRBV10-3 with TRBJ2-3; 8 nucleotides match TRBD1. Germline V lookup: CDR1 ENHRY, CDR2 SYGVKD. CDR3 length: 15 residues. J lost 0 bases, V lost 2 bases, and 1 base had no gene match. This CDR3 reads CAISEGTGSTDTQYF. For the CDR3, the DNA is TGTGCCATCAGTGAGGGGACAGGCAGCACAGATACGCAGTATTTT.

This clone appeared a single time. This chain joins TRBV19 and TRBJ2-5, with D uncertain. Germline values: CDR1 LNHDA, CDR2 SQIVND (reference sequence). The germline V and J ends were trimmed by 11 bases and 5 bases, with 15 bases remaining between them. The CDR3 is made up of 12 amino acids. The CDR3 region has the DNA TGTGCCTCGAATCATCTAGGGGAGACCCAGTACTTC. Protein: CASNHLGETQYF.

A few counts support this clone. The J gene is TRBJ2-1, the V gene TRBV6-8; D is perhaps TRBD2 (6 bases). V lost 7 bases and J lost 0, with 16 bases in between. The CDR3 has 16 residues. Germline assignment: CDR1 MNHGY and CDR2 SAAAGT. The CDR3 DNA follows: TGTGCCAGCATGAGGACTATCGATCCCTCCTACAATGAGCAGTTCTTC. Protein product: CASMRTIDPSYNEQFF.

V usage is TRBV9 and J usage is TRBJ1-2, with 8 bases that match TRBD1. The CDR3 extends over 14 amino acids. The germline V gene encodes CDR1 SGDLS and CDR2 YYNGEE. After removal of 3 bases from V and 4 bases from J, the junction contained 5 bases not matched to a gene. The CDR3 spells CASSGDRGLYGYTF. The CDR3, as DNA: TGTGCCAGCAGCGGTGACAGGGGCCTCTATGGCTACACCTTC.

This clone has only a few counts. The chain employs TRBV9 and TRBJ2-3, with no clear D. Germline CDR1 reads SGDLS; CDR2 reads YYNGEE. The CDR3 spans 13 residues. V was clipped by 0 bases and J by 5 bases, with 7 bases between them. The CDR3 loop reads CASSVGPGDTQYF. In DNA, the CDR3 is TGTGCCAGCAGCGTAGGACCGGGAGATACGCAGTATTTT. The full variable domain, with the rest looked up from reference TRBV9 and TRBJ2-3, is DSGVTQTPKHLITATGQRVTLRCSPRSGDLSVYWYQQSLDQGLQFLIQYYNGEERAKGNILERFSAQQFPDLHSELNLSSLELGDSALYFCASSVGPGDTQYFGPGTRLTVL.

This clone was observed a handful of times. The CDR3: CASSVWAQSLNGYTF. The CDR3 DNA reads TGTGCCAGCAGCGTTTGGGCCCAGAGTTTAAATGGCTACACCTTC. The J gene is TRBJ1-2, the V gene TRBV9; no reliable D call. The length of the CDR3 is 15 residues. V lost 2 bases and J 6 bases, leaving 17 bases between the germline ends. The germline CDR1 and CDR2 sequences are SGDLS and YYNGEE.